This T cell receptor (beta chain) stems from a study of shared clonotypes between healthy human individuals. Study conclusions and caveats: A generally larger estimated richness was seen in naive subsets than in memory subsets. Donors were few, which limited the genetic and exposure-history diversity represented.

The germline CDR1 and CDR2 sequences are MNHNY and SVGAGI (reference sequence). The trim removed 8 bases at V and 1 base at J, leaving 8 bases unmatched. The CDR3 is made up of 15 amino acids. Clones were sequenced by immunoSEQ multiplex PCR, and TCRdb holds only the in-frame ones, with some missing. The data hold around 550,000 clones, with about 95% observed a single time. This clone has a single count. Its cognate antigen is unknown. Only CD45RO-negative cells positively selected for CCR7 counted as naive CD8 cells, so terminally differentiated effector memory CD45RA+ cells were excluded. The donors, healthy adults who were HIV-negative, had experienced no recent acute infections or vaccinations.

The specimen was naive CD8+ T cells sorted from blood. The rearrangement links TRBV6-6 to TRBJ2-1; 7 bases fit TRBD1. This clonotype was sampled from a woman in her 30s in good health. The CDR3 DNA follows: TGTGCCAGCTCGCTAGAACAGGGGTCCTACAATGAGCAGTTCTTC. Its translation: CASSLEQGSYNEQFF.